The TCR beta chain under discussion was sequenced for a study of cytomegalovirus exposure and HLA in healthy donors. About the research overall: For the roughly 400 genotyped donors, 65% to 90% fell within the Caucasian-associated ancestry cluster. Points from the study as a whole: TCR beta sequences reportedly predicted the HLA-A and HLA-B alleles of most subjects accurately. Later analysis demonstrated an association between a missense DCLRE1C variant and TCR beta V- and J-gene trimming.

Primers for the PCR totalled 60 Vbeta and 13 Jbeta. Produced via immunoSEQ multiplex PCR; TCRdb's table is partial and in-frame only. Among 210,000 or so clones, 70% to 80% were seen once, and the ten largest hold roughly 2.5%. The table lists this clone with a few counts. The antigen remains unidentified. CDR3 length equals 13 residues. Germline CDR1 and CDR2: MNHNY and SVGAGI (reference sequence). V dropped 6 bases and J dropped 8 bases, with 13 bases sitting between them. This TCR was recovered from an older woman in good health and CMV-seropositive. Sequencing was carried out using PBMCs. The V gene is TRBV6-6, the J gene TRBJ1-4, with a tentative D call TRBD1 (6 bases). The CDR3 sequence: CASRSTGEEKLFF. CDR3 coding DNA: TGTGCCAGCAGATCGACAGGTGAAGAAAAACTGTTTTTT.